The clone carrying this T cell receptor beta chain came up once. Trimming removed 4 bases from V and 4 bases from J, with 13 bases in between. Germline V gives CDR1 MDHEN, CDR2 SYDVKM. The CDR3 has 14 residues. The data belong to a study of blood T cell repertoires in COVID-19. The overall study: Sites in the United States, Italy and Spain provided acute and convalescent COVID-19 samples. PBMCs, B-cell-depleted T cells, or T cells provided the cDNA or gDNA that made up the material.

Sequencing was performed with immunoSEQ multiplex PCR; in TCRdb, only in-frame clones are kept and a portion is missing. This table has 250,000 to 300,000 clones, around 87% appearing once. The sample was peripheral blood. The sequence came from a young man with active or convalescent COVID-19. The J gene is TRBJ1-2, the V gene TRBV28; TRBD1 might be the D (6 bases). CDR3 region: CASSSQGASYGYTF. DNA for the CDR3: TGTGCCAGCAGTTCACAGGGAGCCTCCTATGGCTACACCTTC.